These 4 T cell receptor beta chains share one sample of origin, sequenced in a study of breast tumors, draining lymph nodes, adjacent tissues. TCRdb independently ran MiXCR on the multiplex PCR reads; one entry per CDR3 protein. The sample lists approximately 300,000 distinct CDR3 sequences, about 33% occurring once. Axillary draining lymph nodes of breast cancer patients supplied the node samples. The specimen sequenced was axillary lymph node tissue. The receptors were gathered from a female donor with breast cancer. Some clones in this sample may be carry-over from other donors' samples.

In this sample, this clonotype turned up many times. The J gene is TRBJ2-7, the V gene TRBV12-3 or TRBV12-4, with 9 nucleotides matching TRBD2. The J segment lost 5 bases and the V segment lost 3 bases, leaving 8 bases of the junction unmatched. This CDR3 has 15 residues. The CDR3 spells CASSFQVAGADEQYF. CDR3 nucleotides: TGTGCCAGCAGTTTTCAGGTAGCGGGAGCAGACGAGCAGTACTTC.

Comment on this clonotype: Just one base apart from a much larger clone, this may be a read error. This chain connects TRBV20-1 to TRBJ2-2; 9 bases are shared with TRBD2. V lost 5 bases, J lost 6 bases, and 10 bases stayed unmatched. From germline, CDR1 is DFQATT and CDR2 SNEGSKA (reference sequence). This CDR3 is 15 amino acids long. The CDR3 region has the DNA TGCAGTGCTCATATTAGCGGGAGAGGAGCCGGGGAGCTGTTTTTT. It yields the protein CSAHISGRGAGELFF.

This clonotype was detected many times. The J gene is TRBJ2-7, the V gene TRBV10-3; D ambiguous. The CDR3 has 12 amino acids. Trimming cost V 8 bases and J 3 bases, with 11 bases left between them. Germline V gene data show CDR1 as ENHRY and CDR2 as SYGVKD. CDR3 region: CAIGSSGYEQYF. The DNA for the CDR3 is TGTGCCATCGGGTCCTCGGGCTACGAGCAGTACTTC.

This clonotype was observed many times. The rearrangement uses TRBV12-3 or TRBV12-4 and TRBJ2-7; 7 nucleotides match TRBD2. The CDR3 has 18 residues. V was pared by 7 bases and J by 4 bases, with 22 bases of the junction left unmatched. CDR3 protein: CASNFEGDYRKLHYEQYF. The CDR3 DNA is TGTGCCAGCAATTTCGAAGGGGACTACAGGAAGCTCCATTACGAGCAGTACTTC.